Listed below are T cell receptor beta chains from one sample, sequenced in a study of blood T cell repertoires in COVID-19. TCRdb's copy holds only in-frame clones and misses some; the assay was immunoSEQ multiplex PCR. The sample yields tens of thousands of clones, more than 75% seen once. The sequenced sample was peripheral blood. The receptors were sampled from a human donor with acute or convalescent COVID-19. The donor label of this sample is uncertain. The CDR3 runs from the conserved cysteine through the conserved F or W. D genes are given only for firm matches. Clone size, where shown, is once, few, many, or a class for clones that have expanded.

clone_size	d_call	v_call	j_call	cdr3_nt	cdr3_aa
NA	NA	TRBV11-3	TRBJ2-3	TGTGCCAGCAGCATTTACACAGATACGCAGTATTTT	CASSIYTDTQYF
NA	TRBD2	TRBV2	TRBJ2-5	TGTGCCAGCAGTCGTAGCGGGGGGCCTCAAGAGACCCAGTACTTC	CASSRSGGPQETQYF
NA	NA	TRBV11-2	TRBJ1-2	TGTGCCAGCAGCCAAGGATCGGGTACGGGCTATGGCTACACCTTC	CASSQGSGTGYGYTF
NA	TRBD1	TRBV12-5	TRBJ1-2	TGTGCTAGTGGCCCTCCAGGGGGCAACTATGGCTACACCTTC	CASGPPGGNYGYTF
NA	NA	TRBV10-3	TRBJ2-2	TGTGCCATCAGTGATCCGCAGGGTCGAATTATCGGGGAGCTGTTTTTT	CAISDPQGRIIGELFF
NA	TRBD2	TRBV24-1	TRBJ2-1	TGTGCCACCAGTGATTTTAGAGCTAGCGGGGAGCTCGACTACAATGAGCAGTTCTTC	CATSDFRASGELDYNEQFF
NA	TRBD1	TRBV19	TRBJ1-5	TGTGCCAGTAGTACCATCTGGACAGGGGATCGATTAAATCAGCCCCAGCATTTT	CASSTIWTGDRLNQPQHF
NA	NA	TRBV11-3	TRBJ1-1	TGTGCCAGCAGCTCCCAGGGTGGCACTGAAGCTTTCTTT	CASSSQGGTEAFF
NA	NA	TRBV18	TRBJ2-5	TGTGCCAGCTCACCGTTACTCGAGGCAGAGACCCAGTACTTC	CASSPLLEAETQYF
once	TRBD2	TRBV7-2	TRBJ2-1	TGTGCCAGCAGCTTACTTAGCGGGATTACGGGGGATGAGCAGTTCTTC	CASSLLSGITGDEQFF
NA	TRBD1	TRBV28	TRBJ1-2	TGTGCCAGCAGTGGACAGGGCAACTATGGCTACACCTTC	CASSGQGNYGYTF
NA	TRBD1	TRBV27	TRBJ2-3	TGTGCCAGCAGTCTACAGGGGGAGGATACGCAGTATTTT	CASSLQGEDTQYF
NA	TRBD2	TRBV28	TRBJ2-1	TGTGCCAGCAGGCCCTCGAGCGGGGGGGACTACAATGAGCAGTTCTTC	CASRPSSGGDYNEQFF
few	TRBD2	TRBV18	TRBJ2-1	TGTGCCAGCTCACCTGGACTAGCGGGGGGGCAAGGTGAGCAGTTCTTC	CASSPGLAGGQGEQFF
NA	NA	TRBV30	TRBJ2-1	TGTGCCTGGAGTGTACAGCGGTATGAGCAGTTCTTC	CAWSVQRYEQFF
NA	NA	TRBV11-3	TRBJ2-6	TGTGCCAGCAGTTATCACAGGGGGGCCAACGTCCTGACTTTC	CASSYHRGANVLTF
NA	NA	TRBV2	TRBJ1-1	TGTGCCAGCAGTGAAGTGGAGGGAGCTTTCTTT	CASSEVEGAFF